These 22 T cell receptor beta chains were all obtained from the same sample, sequenced in a study of identical twins. TCRdb fed the 5' RACE reads into MiXCR, producing one record per CDR3 protein. The repertoire holds under 300,000 distinct CDR3 sequences, with about 13% as singletons. These data also formed part of another study, on yellow fever vaccine responses in identical twins.

The specimen sequenced was memory (CD45RO+) T cells sorted from blood. The receptors derive from a young woman in good health.

J is TRBJ2-7 and V is TRBV20-1; tentatively, D is TRBD1 (6 bases). This CDR3 region has 14 residues. V lost 3 bases to trimming and J lost 2 bases, with 14 bases between them. Germline CDR1 and CDR2: DFQATT and SNEGSKA (reference sequence). In DNA form, the CDR3 reads TGCAGTGCTAGGAATCCCCAGGGGACCTACGAGCAGTACTTC. Amino acid sequence: CSARNPQGTYEQYF.

The chain links TRBV7-9 to TRBJ2-7; the D gene could be TRBD1 or TRBD2 (5 bases each). Trimming removed 5 bases at V and 7 bases at J, with 18 bases between. CDR3 length: 14 amino acids. From germline, CDR1 is SEHNR and CDR2 FQNEAQ (reference sequence). The CDR3 region is CASSPLLRGEEQYF. CDR3 coding DNA: TGTGCCAGCAGCCCCCTTCTGAGGGGCGAGGAGCAGTACTTC. The variable domain in full, with the rest retrieved from reference TRBV7-9 and TRBJ2-7, is DTGVSQNPRHKITKRGQNVTFRCDPISEHNRLYWYRQTLGQGPEFLTYFQNEAQLEKSRLLSDRFSAERPKGSFSTLEIQRTEQGDSAMYLCASSPLLRGEEQYFGPGTRLTVT.

V and J are TRBV7-8 and TRBJ2-5; 8 bases are shared with TRBD2. Germline V lookup: CDR1 SGHVS, CDR2 FQNEAQ. V lost 4 bases to trimming and J lost 1 base; unmatched junction nucleotides: 5. The CDR3 is made up of 15 amino acids. CDR3 nucleotides: TGTGCCAGCAGCTCCCTTAGCGGGACCCAAGAGACCCAGTACTTC. Translating gives CASSSLSGTQETQYF.

This clonotype was seen a handful of times. This chain joins TRBV5-1 and TRBJ2-2; no clear D gene. V lost 2 bases and J lost 0, with 11 bases in between. CDR3 length: 16 residues. Germline V gene sequence: CDR1 SGHRS, CDR2 YFSETQ. The CDR3 protein is CASSFSRATNTGELFF. The CDR3 DNA sequence: TGCGCCAGCAGCTTCAGCCGTGCTACGAACACCGGGGAGCTGTTTTTT.

The chain employs TRBV20-1 and TRBJ2-7; 7 nucleotides align to TRBD2. Germline V gene sequence: CDR1 DFQATT, CDR2 SNEGSKA (reference sequence). This CDR3 is 12 amino acids long. After removal of 3 bases from V and 4 bases from J, the junction contained 3 bases not matched to a gene. CDR3 loop: CSASLAEYEQYF. The CDR3 coding sequence is TGCAGTGCTAGTCTAGCGGAATACGAGCAGTACTTC.

This chain joins TRBV29-1 and TRBJ1-6; D remains unclear. Per the germline V gene, CDR1 is SQVTM and CDR2 is ANQGSEA. Between the trimmed V and J ends, which lost 6 bases and 6 bases, there was a span of 12 bases. This CDR3 comprises 13 residues. CDR3 DNA: TGCAGCGTCGCCACTGATTTTAATTCACCCCTCCACTTT. It encodes CSVATDFNSPLHF.

This clonotype has only a few counts. A read error may produce the germline difference seen at one junction end. This chain joins TRBV20-1 and TRBJ2-7; TRBD1 matches 7 bases. The CDR3 is 12 residues long. Germline assignment: CDR1 DFQATT and CDR2 SNEGSKA (reference sequence). The CDR3 DNA is TGCAGGGCTAAGGGACAGATCCACGAGCAGTACTTC. This encodes CRAKGQIHEQYF.

The chain has TRBV29-1 and TRBJ1-1; a weak D match, TRBD1 (6 bases). Trimming stripped 4 bases from V and 5 bases from J, with 14 bases between. The CDR3 runs to 13 residues. Germline V lookup: CDR1 SQVTM, CDR2 ANQGSEA. The CDR3 nucleotides read TGCAGCGTTGCTCAGGGGCGATGGACTGAAGCTTTCTTT. It specifies CSVAQGRWTEAFF.

There are a few counts of this clonotype. This chain connects TRBV29-1 to TRBJ1-1, with a possible D match to TRBD1 (6 bases). The CDR3 consists of 14 residues. Deletions cut 3 bases from V and 4 bases from J, with 15 bases between. The V gene's germline CDR1 is SQVTM and CDR2 ANQGSEA. CDR3 nucleotides: TGCAGCGTTGATTATCAGGGGTTGAGCACTGAAGCTTTCTTT. Translating gives CSVDYQGLSTEAFF.

The sample holds a few counts of this clonotype. The V call is TRBV20-1, the J call TRBJ1-1; no firm D call. The V and J ends lost 0 bases and 5 bases respectively, with 13 bases between them. Germline V lookup: CDR1 DFQATT, CDR2 SNEGSKA (reference sequence). The CDR3 is 14 amino acids. Here the CDR3 DNA reads TGCAGTGCTAGAGATCGATTGAGTGGGACTGAAGCTTTCTTT. This gives the protein CSARDRLSGTEAFF.

This clonotype came up a few times. The CDR3 loop reads CSVGTSGILETQYF. CDR3 DNA sequence: TGCAGCGTTGGGACTAGCGGGATCTTAGAGACCCAGTACTTC. The V call is TRBV29-1, the J call TRBJ2-5; TRBD2 aligns across 12 bases. The trim removed 4 bases at V and 4 bases at J, leaving 4 bases unmatched. CDR1 SQVTM and CDR2 ANQGSEA come from the germline V gene. The CDR3 is made up of 14 amino acids. Looking up the rest from reference TRBV29-1 and TRBJ2-5 gives the full variable domain: SAVISQKPSRDICQRGTSLTIQCQVDSQVTMMFWYRQQPGQSLTLIATANQGSEATYESGFVIDKFPISRPNLTFSTLTVSNMSPEDSSIYLCSVGTSGILETQYFGPGTRLLVL.

This clonotype has just a few counts. The CDR3 nucleotides are TGTGCCAGCAGCCACACTAGCGGGAGTTTGAATGAGCAGTTCTTC. It codes for CASSHTSGSLNEQFF. The V gene is TRBV6-1, the J gene TRBJ2-1, with 11 positions matching TRBD2. The V and J ends lost 6 bases and 7 bases, in that order; junction bases with no gene match: 8. This CDR3 region has 15 residues. Germline V gives CDR1 MNHNS, CDR2 SASEGT.

In this sample, this clonotype turned up a few times. The gene calls are TRBV7-9 and TRBJ2-7; 8 nucleotides match TRBD1. This CDR3 is built from 14 residues. Germline V gives CDR1 SEHNR, CDR2 FQNEAQ (reference sequence). The V and J ends lost 3 bases and 4 bases, in that order; junction bases with no gene match: 5. In DNA, the CDR3 is TGTGCCAGCAGCTTCCCGGACAGGGAATACGAGCAGTACTTC. This codes for CASSFPDREYEQYF.

This clonotype was detected ten times or more. This rearrangement joins TRBV12-3 or TRBV12-4 to TRBJ2-2, with unresolved D. V shed 6 bases and J shed 5 bases, with 16 bases lying between them. This CDR3 has 15 amino acids. DNA of the CDR3: TGTGCCAGCAGCGCGACCGCGACGGCAACCGGGGAGCTGTTTTTT. Protein sequence: CASSATATATGELFF.

This sequence joins TRBV12-3 or TRBV12-4 and TRBJ1-1; D might be TRBD1 (6 bases). V lost 6 bases and J 1 base, leaving 9 bases between the germline ends. The CDR3 has 13 amino acids. The CDR3: CASRDRENTEAFF. The CDR3 bases are TGTGCCAGCAGGGACAGAGAGAACACTGAAGCTTTCTTT.

The J gene is TRBJ2-3, the V gene TRBV20-1, with no clear D. This CDR3 has 15 residues. V was cut by 3 bases and J by 5 bases, with 18 bases left in between. Germline-derived CDR1 and CDR2 are DFQATT and SNEGSKA (reference sequence). The CDR3 protein is CSARGLDPFGDTQYF. CDR3 DNA sequence: TGCAGTGCTAGGGGGTTAGACCCCTTCGGAGATACGCAGTATTTT.

A few counts support this clonotype. The rearrangement uses TRBV29-1 and TRBJ2-2; 10 bases are a match to TRBD2. The V segment lost 3 bases and the J segment 1 base; nucleotides outside the gene matches: 8. This CDR3 region has 17 residues. Germline values: CDR1 SQVTM, CDR2 ANQGSEA. CDR3 protein: CSVEITSGIWNTGELFF. The CDR3, as DNA: TGCAGCGTTGAGATAACTAGCGGGATATGGAACACCGGGGAGCTGTTTTTT.

This clonotype turned up a few times. The rearrangement uses TRBV28 and TRBJ2-3, with 11 bases identical to TRBD1. The CDR3 consists of 17 residues. The junction had 10 bases not matched to a gene; V was cut back by 6 bases and J by 2 bases. Germline V gene sequence: CDR1 MDHEN, CDR2 SYDVKM. The CDR3 region has the DNA TGTGCCAGCAGGCCGCTGGGACAGGGGGGAGCCACAGATACGCAGTATTTT. Protein: CASRPLGQGGATDTQYF.

This clonotype was observed a handful of times. The rearrangement joins TRBV27 to TRBJ2-2; 7 bases align to TRBD1. The CDR3 covers 14 residues. The ends lost 5 bases at V and 4 bases at J; junction bases unmatched: 4. Per germline, CDR1 MNHEY and CDR2 SMNVEV (reference sequence). The CDR3 nucleotides are TGTGCCAGCAGTCTTCCAGGGGGCACCGGGGAGCTGTTTTTT. Amino acid sequence: CASSLPGGTGELFF.

This clonotype was seen more than once but under ten times. The genes are TRBV20-1 and TRBJ1-5; D remains unclear. Germline CDR1 is DFQATT and CDR2 is SNEGSKA (reference sequence). The CDR3 length is 13 residues. V dropped 1 base and J dropped 4 bases, with 8 bases sitting between them. CDR3 region: CSARGGLNQPQHF. Here the CDR3 DNA reads TGCAGTGCTAGAGGTGGGCTAAATCAGCCCCAGCATTTT.

This clonotype was picked up a small number of times. The V and J genes are TRBV18 and TRBJ2-7; a possible D gene is TRBD2 (5 bases). This CDR3 is 16 amino acids long. The germline V gene encodes CDR1 KGHSH and CDR2 LQKENI. Trimming removed 6 bases at V and 1 base at J, with 19 bases between. Written as DNA, the CDR3 is TGTGCCAGCTCTCCTTACAGCGGAGGTGGATCCTACGAGCAGTACTTC. Translation: CASSPYSGGGSYEQYF.

The chain is built from TRBV4-1 and TRBJ2-1; 8 nucleotides match TRBD2. The ends lost 2 bases at V and 7 bases at J; junction bases unmatched: 13. Germline assignment: CDR1 MGHRA and CDR2 YSYEKL. The CDR3 sequence is 17 residues long. The CDR3 here is CASSQLETSALWNEQFF. In nucleotides, the CDR3 is TGCGCCAGCAGCCAACTAGAGACTAGCGCCTTGTGGAATGAGCAGTTCTTC.